These 25 T cell receptor beta chains share one sample of origin, sequenced in a study of T cell changes during pregnancy in multiple sclerosis (dated by TCRdb to about 2019). The library was made by the immunoSEQ multiplex PCR assay. TCRdb's version of the immuneACCESS table is confined to in-frame rearrangements and falls short of the full clone set. An unresolved V gene accounts for under half of the shortfall where checked; the remainder is of unknown origin. The sample data list some 60,000 clones, and 75% to 90% of these were observed just once. 0.38% of the sample is in the top ten clones. Material: CD4+ T cells from peripheral blood mononuclear cells, obtained in the third trimester of pregnancy. These receptors all stem from a female donor with multiple sclerosis, enrolled in a pregnancy study.

The rearrangement links TRBV19 to TRBJ1-1, with D perhaps TRBD1 (5 bases). The germline CDR1 and CDR2 sequences are LNHDA and SQIVND (reference sequence). The CDR3 covers 14 residues. Trimming shortened V by 7 bases and J by 4 bases, and 16 bases separated the two germline ends. In DNA form, the CDR3 reads TGTGCCAGTAAGGCAGGGACTGAAATCACTGAAGCTTTCTTT. Translation gives CASKAGTEITEAFF.

The gene calls are TRBV28 and TRBJ1-5; TRBD1 matches at 7 bases. Germline V gene lookup returns CDR1 MDHEN and CDR2 SYDVKM. CDR3 length: 16 amino acids. V shed 3 bases and J 6 bases; nucleotides not matched to a gene: 11. In DNA, the CDR3 is TGTGCCAGCAGTTTCATGAGTCGTGGGGACAGTCAGCCCCAGCATTTT. Translating it yields CASSFMSRGDSQPQHF.

This sequence joins TRBV4-2 and TRBJ2-3; 12 bases are shared with TRBD2. The CDR3 runs 19 residues. CDR1 LGHNA and CDR2 YNFKEQ come from the germline V gene. Trimming took 0 bases from V and 3 from J; bases not matched to a gene: 10. CDR3: CASSQEWSSGGGRTDTQYF. CDR3 nucleotides: TGTGCCAGCAGCCAAGAATGGTCTAGCGGGGGGGGAAGGACAGATACGCAGTATTTT.

The chain couples TRBV7-2 to TRBJ2-5; D is ambiguous. V was pared by 5 bases and J by 7 bases, with 14 bases between. CDR1 and CDR2 (germline): SGHTA, FQGNSA. This CDR3 contains 13 residues. CDR3 protein: CASSLGRSGTQYF. The CDR3 bases are TGTGCCAGCAGCCTAGGACGGTCAGGGACCCAGTACTTC.

The chain combines TRBV19 with TRBJ2-2, with 7 bases identical to TRBD2. The CDR3 contains 15 residues. V lost 3 bases, J lost 3 bases, and 4 bases stayed unmatched. The germline gives CDR1 LNHDA, CDR2 SQIVND (reference sequence). The CDR3 nucleotides read TGTGCCAGTAGTATCCAGGGACTATACACCGGGGAGCTGTTTTTT. Its protein is CASSIQGLYTGELFF. The variable domain in full, with the rest retrieved from reference TRBV19 and TRBJ2-2, is DGGITQSPKYLFRKEGQNVTLSCEQNLNHDAMYWYRQDPGQGLRLIYYSQIVNDFQKGDIAEGYSVSREKKESFPLTVTSAQKNPTAFYLCASSIQGLYTGELFFGEGSRLTVL.

The J gene is TRBJ2-7, the V gene TRBV6-1; tentative D call: TRBD1 (6 bases). The germline V gene has CDR1 MNHNS and CDR2 SASEGT. V was clipped by 1 base and J by 0 bases, with 10 bases between them. There are 15 residues in the CDR3. The CDR3 DNA reads as TGTGCCAGCAGTGAAGGGACAGCTTCCTCCTACGAGCAGTACTTC. Encoded protein: CASSEGTASSYEQYF.

The rearrangement uses TRBV27 and TRBJ2-4; no definite D call. The CDR3 is made up of 15 amino acids. Germline loops: CDR1 MNHEY, CDR2 SMNVEV (reference sequence). The V and J ends lost 5 bases and 0 bases respectively, with 11 bases between them. This chain's CDR3 is CASSPYLLAKNIQYF. CDR3 nucleotide sequence: TGTGCCAGCAGTCCCTACTTGCTAGCCAAAAACATTCAGTACTTC.

The chain combines TRBV4-3 with TRBJ2-5, with TRBD2 matching 11 bases. This CDR3 comprises 17 residues. The germline gives CDR1 LGHNA, CDR2 YSLEER. With 4 bases clipped from V and 0 bases from J, the junction kept 7 bases outside the gene matches. CDR3 region: CASSPGVAGGYQETQYF. CDR3 coding DNA: TGCGCCAGCAGCCCGGGGGTAGCGGGGGGGTACCAAGAGACCCAGTACTTC.

The chain has TRBV25-1 and TRBJ1-1; 8 bases align to TRBD1. J was trimmed by 6 bases and V by 6 bases; bases with no gene match: 6. The CDR3 totals 13 residues. The V gene's germline CDR1 is MGHDK and CDR2 SYGVNS. CDR3 coding DNA: TGTGCCAGCAGAGGACAGGGAAGAGCTGAAGCTTTCTTT. Encoded protein: CASRGQGRAEAFF.

The V gene is TRBV11-3, the J gene TRBJ2-3; 8 bases are shared with TRBD1. This CDR3 comprises 15 residues. V was clipped by 4 bases and J by 2 bases; unmatched bases: 5. Germline V lookup: CDR1 SGHNT, CDR2 YENEEA. Here the CDR3 reads CASSSTGALTDTQYF. The CDR3 DNA sequence: TGTGCCAGCAGCTCGACAGGGGCACTCACAGATACGCAGTATTTT.

J is TRBJ2-7 and V is TRBV29-1; tentative D call: TRBD1 (5 bases). Germline V lookup: CDR1 SQVTM, CDR2 ANQGSEA. The CDR3 loop spans 16 amino acids. V lost 4 bases and J 3 bases, leaving 22 bases between the germline ends. The DNA for the CDR3 is TGCAGCGTTGGTTCGGAAGTGGCAGGGATCAACTACGAGCAGTACTTC. This translates into CSVGSEVAGINYEQYF.

The chain has TRBV7-3 and TRBJ1-2; 7 bases are shared with TRBD1. Trimming at V came to 3 bases and at J to 4 bases, leaving 8 bases not matched to a gene. Looked up from germline, CDR1 is SGHTA and CDR2 is FQGTGA. The length of the CDR3 is 15 residues. CDR3 residues: CASSLRPQGGYGYTF. The CDR3 DNA reads as TGTGCCAGCAGCTTGCGACCTCAGGGGGGCTATGGCTACACCTTC.

The chain is built from TRBV18 and TRBJ2-1; TRBD1 might be the D (6 bases). V was clipped by 4 bases and J by 4 bases, with 14 bases between them. This CDR3 has 15 amino acids. Per the germline V gene, CDR1 is KGHSH and CDR2 is LQKENI. Written as DNA, the CDR3 is TGTGCCAGCTCACTACAGGACAGCCCGTACAATGAGCAGTTCTTC. This gives the protein CASSLQDSPYNEQFF.

The chain links TRBV19 to TRBJ1-5; no reliable D call. CDR1 and CDR2 from the germline V gene are LNHDA and SQIVND (reference sequence). V was trimmed by 6 bases and J by 5 bases, leaving 8 bases between them. CDR3 length: 12 amino acids. The CDR3 sequence is CASRRTYQPQHF. The DNA of the CDR3 is TGTGCCAGTAGGAGAACGTATCAGCCCCAGCATTTT.

V usage is TRBV29-1 and J usage is TRBJ1-2, with TRBD1 identical over 9 bases. The CDR3 covers 13 residues. Losses at the gene ends were 3 bases for V and 7 bases for J; bases not matched to a gene: 6. The germline V gene has CDR1 SQVTM and CDR2 ANQGSEA. CDR3 bases: TGCAGCGTTGACCGGGACAGGGTTCTTGGCTACACCTTC. Amino acids: CSVDRDRVLGYTF.

The chain links TRBV6-5 to TRBJ1-1; D ambiguous. The CDR3 covers 14 residues. Trimming left V 6 bases short and J 6 bases short, with 17 bases between. In germline, CDR1 is MNHEY, CDR2 SVGAGI. The CDR3 spells CASRDGVGRAEAFF. CDR3 DNA sequence: TGTGCCAGCAGAGACGGGGTCGGAAGAGCTGAAGCTTTCTTT.

The chain links TRBV30 to TRBJ1-1, with 7 bases matching TRBD1. Trimming cost V 8 bases and J 1 base; bases outside gene matches: 4. Germline CDR1 and CDR2: GTSNPN and SVGIG (reference sequence). The CDR3 runs 12 residues. CDR3 loop: CARGQPNTEAFF. CDR3 DNA: TGTGCCCGGGGACAGCCGAACACTGAAGCTTTCTTT. The entire variable domain, with the rest obtained from reference TRBV30 and TRBJ1-1, is as follows: SQTIHQWPATLVQPVGSPLSLECTVEGTSNPNLYWYRQAAGRGLQLLFYSVGIGQISSEVPQNLSASRPQDRQFILSSKKLLLSDSGFYLCARGQPNTEAFFGQGTRLTVV.

The rearrangement uses TRBV10-3 and TRBJ2-7; 7 bases match TRBD1. Looked up from germline, CDR1 is ENHRY and CDR2 is SYGVKD. The CDR3 totals 13 residues. V dropped 6 bases and J dropped 4; count of bases not matched to a gene: 6. The CDR3: CAISTGQLYEQYF. The DNA of the CDR3 is TGTGCCATCAGCACGGGACAGCTATACGAGCAGTACTTC.

The V and J genes are TRBV6-1 and TRBJ1-5; 7 nucleotides match TRBD1. Germline V CDR1 and CDR2: MNHNS, SASEGT. Unmatched junction bases numbered 4, after V lost 6 bases and J lost 5 bases. The CDR3 has 13 residues. The CDR3 region is CASSVDRDQPQHF. Here the CDR3 DNA reads TGTGCCAGCAGCGTCGACAGGGATCAGCCCCAGCATTTT.

The sample holds a few counts of this clone. This chain uses TRBV2 with TRBJ1-5, with a possible D match to TRBD1 (5 bases). CDR1 is SNHLY and CDR2 is FYNNEI in the germline V gene. Trimming pared 4 bases from V and 2 bases from J, leaving 12 bases between. The CDR3 contains 15 residues. Here the CDR3 reads CASSGDRAGNQPQHF. The DNA of the CDR3 is TGTGCCAGCAGTGGAGACAGAGCCGGCAATCAGCCCCAGCATTTT.

The count of this clone is one. This chain joins TRBV7-8 and TRBJ2-7; D remains ambiguous. CDR1 is SGHVS and CDR2 is FQNEAQ in the germline V gene. The V end lost 1 base, the J end lost 4 bases, and 11 bases lay between the germline ends. The CDR3 sequence is 14 residues long. This chain's CDR3 is CASSLDGVSYEQYF. The CDR3 DNA is TGTGCCAGCAGCTTAGACGGAGTATCGTACGAGCAGTACTTC.

This chain joins TRBV5-6 and TRBJ1-1; D is perhaps TRBD1 (5 bases). Trimming took 4 bases from V and 4 from J, leaving 11 bases between them. Germline lookup yields CDR1 SGHDT and CDR2 YYEEEE. This CDR3 spans 13 amino acids. The chain's CDR3 is CASSPRGFTEAFF. DNA for the CDR3: TGTGCCAGCAGCCCAAGGGGCTTCACTGAAGCTTTCTTT.

The CDR3 DNA sequence: TGTGCCAGCAGCCCCGGTCAGACTAGCGGGGGTGATACGCAGTATTTT. As protein: CASSPGQTSGGDTQYF. J is TRBJ2-3 and V is TRBV5-5; TRBD2 matches at 12 bases. Germline V gene lookup returns CDR1 SGHKS and CDR2 YYEKEE (reference sequence). Trimming at V came to 4 bases and at J to 6 bases, leaving 9 bases not matched to a gene. CDR3 length: 16 amino acids.

The V gene is TRBV29-1, the J gene TRBJ1-2; D perhaps matches TRBD1 (6 bases). Germline assignment: CDR1 SQVTM and CDR2 ANQGSEA. Trimming removed 7 bases from V and 1 base from J, with 13 bases in between. The CDR3 length is 13 residues. The CDR3 coding sequence is TGCAGCGCGAGAGGGGGTATTAACTATGGCTACACCTTC. Translated, it gives CSARGGINYGYTF. Full variable domain (remainder filled in from reference TRBV29-1 and TRBJ1-2): SAVISQKPSRDICQRGTSLTIQCQVDSQVTMMFWYRQQPGQSLTLIATANQGSEATYESGFVIDKFPISRPNLTFSTLTVSNMSPEDSSIYLCSARGGINYGYTFGSGTRLTVV.

The rearrangement joins TRBV6-5 to TRBJ1-3, with D maybe TRBD1 (5 bases). Deletions cut 4 bases from V and 4 bases from J, with 14 bases between. This CDR3 has 15 residues. Germline V gene data show CDR1 as MNHEY and CDR2 as SVGAGI. The CDR3: CASSSMVWGGNTIYF. In nucleotides, the CDR3 is TGTGCCAGCAGTTCGATGGTGTGGGGCGGAAACACCATATATTTT.